The sequence of this TCR beta chain was determined in a study of T cell responses to AZD1222 COVID-19 vaccine (dated by TCRdb to 2020 to 2022). Background for the entire study: AZD1222 recipients with second doses at about 4 weeks or about 12 weeks were pooled, because spike-specific TCR depth and breadth did not differ between schedules. TCR sequencing covered 230 or so trial participants: 200 to 220 given two doses of AZD1222 and about 26 given two doses of MenACWY control vaccine. Trial participants were enrolled by age into 18-55, 56-69 and 70-plus year subgroups, with approximately 150, 30 and 60 TCR-sequenced participants respectively.

Points on this clone: There is no known antigen for this receptor. Base qualities are not provided; no much larger clone lies one nucleotide away.

What the authors observed across the whole study: Because no day 14 peak-response samples were available, the repertoires could be characterized only after the peak T cell response. The 56-69-year group was small, and its depth increase did not reach significance, likely because of low power. The whole spike protein was spanned by vaccine-associated CD4 TCRs, and dominant responses were seen in regions 160-218 and 743-854. Participants were mostly white British, with more females than males. The authors suggested clonal diversity may have been underestimated. Conclusions about previously exposed vaccinees are limited, since just five to seven AZD1222 recipients were seropositive for SARS-CoV-2 at baseline. Spike-specific TCR breadth and depth rose significantly after two AZD1222 doses compared with day 0 and with MenACWY recipients. Nearly half of unique spike-specific TCRs reportedly recognized epitopes outside regions mutated in the B.1.351 and B.1.1.7 variants.

The time point label for this specimen denotes: baseline before first vaccination. Vaccinee samples came from UK trials COV001 and COV002, including a single-blind randomized controlled phase 2/3 trial of AZD1222 (ChAdOx1 nCoV-19) in healthy adults. For TCRbeta chain sequencing, PBMC samples were collected from trial participants at day 0 and at day 28 after the second dose. The germline V gene encodes CDR1 SGHAT and CDR2 FQNNGV. The CDR3 spans 16 residues, from the cysteine through the phenylalanine. The entry retains the CDR3 DNA only, 48 bases that are in frame from base 1. From V the trimming removes 5 bases and from J it removes 6 bases, while the gene matches leave 8 bases of the junction unaccounted for. The CDR3 regions of human TCRbeta chains were subjected to immunosequencing. The published analysis was carried out like this. Repertoire TCRs were matched against a reference library of SARS-CoV-2-specific TCRs generated with the MIRA antigen-specificity platform. Breadth meant the fraction of unique TCRs that were SARS-CoV-2-associated, whereas depth meant the fraction of total T cells that were SARS-CoV-2-associated. Using the MIRA data, every spike-specific TCR was mapped to the spike region that the TCR reacted to and assigned to either a CD4 or a CD8 class. Log10-transformed breadth and depth values were compared by one-way ANOVA with Sidak's multiple comparisons tests. As stored in TCRdb, this immuneACCESS dataset retains in-frame rearrangements with V and J assigned. A fraction of the clones does not appear; measured against another copy, unresolved V genes explain less than half of the discrepancy, and the remainder lacks a known reason. That table supplies the V and J calls and clone size; D and trimming were determined from the DNA. The sample includes under 150,000 clones, with 90% observed a single time. The ten largest account for approximately 3.6% of the sample.

The chain links TRBV11-2 with TRBJ2-3, with 13 bases matching TRBD2. The material was peripheral blood, obtained on day 0 of AZD1222 vaccination. The clonotype was recovered from an adult in good health. CDR3 loop: CASSPRTSGSGDTQYF. At the DNA level, the sequence is TGTGCCAGCAGCCCCAGGACTAGCGGGAGTGGTGATACGCAGTATTTT.